This entry lists 7 T cell receptor beta chains sequenced from one sample in a study of blood T cell repertoires in COVID-19. Profiled with immunoSEQ multiplex PCR; TCRdb holds only in-frame clones, not every one. The profile covers under 55,000 clones, with 70% to 80% appearing a single time and about 6.1% taken by the ten largest. Sequenced material: PBMCs or T cells enriched from blood (not recorded which). All receptors derive from a woman between 45 and 60 years old with acute COVID-19.

The chain is built from TRBV2 and TRBJ2-4; TRBD1 matches at 9 bases. The V and J ends lost 6 bases and 8 bases, in that order; junction bases with no gene match: 8. The CDR3 is made up of 14 amino acids. Germline V lookup: CDR1 SNHLY, CDR2 FYNNEI. The CDR3 is CASSRTGVGDIQYF. The CDR3 coding sequence is TGTGCCAGCAGCCGGACAGGGGTCGGCGACATTCAGTACTTC.

The V call is TRBV4-1, the J call TRBJ1-4; possible D gene TRBD1, 6 bases. The CDR3 runs to 16 residues. V was shortened by 0 bases and J by 4 bases, with 12 bases between the two germline ends. Looked up from germline, CDR1 is MGHRA and CDR2 is YSYEKL. This CDR3 reads CASSQDLQGLNEKLFF. The CDR3 DNA sequence: TGCGCCAGCAGCCAAGATTTGCAGGGGCTTAATGAAAAACTGTTTTTT.

The chain joins TRBV5-1 to TRBJ2-3; 11 bases line up with TRBD2. Per germline, CDR1 SGHRS and CDR2 YFSETQ. After removal of 0 bases from V and 2 bases from J, the junction contained 5 bases not matched to a gene. There are 17 residues in the CDR3. Here the CDR3 reads CASSLGTSGGNTDTQYF. In DNA form, the CDR3 reads TGCGCCAGCAGCTTGGGTACTAGCGGGGGAAACACAGATACGCAGTATTTT.

V is TRBV11-2 and J is TRBJ1-6; TRBD1 matches 9 bases. This CDR3 comprises 14 residues. Trimming cost V 6 bases and J 9 bases; bases outside gene matches: 6. The germline gives CDR1 SGHAT, CDR2 FQNNGV. As DNA, the CDR3 is TGTGCCAGCAGACAACAGGGGGCAGTTTCACCCCTCCACTTT. It encodes CASRQQGAVSPLHF.

The V call is TRBV19, the J call TRBJ1-2; 7 positions agree with TRBD1. V gave up 6 bases and J gave up 8 bases; unmatched junction bases: 15. The CDR3 consists of 15 residues. Germline values: CDR1 LNHDA, CDR2 SQIVND (reference sequence). CDR3 coding DNA: TGTGCCAGTAGAGATGGGACAGAGGCCAAGTGGGGCTACACCTTC. This codes for CASRDGTEAKWGYTF.

The sample holds one count of this clone. The chain combines TRBV2 with TRBJ1-5, with 7 bases that match TRBD1. Trimming took 6 bases from V and 6 from J; bases not matched to a gene: 17. Germline CDR1 reads SNHLY; CDR2 reads FYNNEI. CDR3 length: 17 amino acids. This CDR3 is CASSGDSRKGGGQPQHF. In nucleotides, the CDR3 is TGTGCCAGCAGCGGGGACAGCCGTAAGGGGGGAGGTCAGCCCCAGCATTTT.

The chain has TRBV12-5 and TRBJ2-2; unclear D gene. Germline CDR1 is LGHNT and CDR2 is FRNRAP. Trimming took 5 bases from V and 5 from J, leaving 21 bases between them. The CDR3 consists of 17 residues. DNA for the CDR3: TGTGCTAGTGGTATCAACCCAAACCGGTTGTGGACCGGGGAGCTGTTTTTT. This translates into CASGINPNRLWTGELFF.